A selection of T cell receptor beta chains follows, all from one sample in a study of T cells in tuberculosis. Only in-frame clones appear in the TCRdb table, and some are missing; sequencing was by immunoSEQ multiplex PCR. The data show some 29,000 clones, 90% seen once. Sequences were obtained from PBMCs. These receptors were taken from a donor aged 10-29 years with latent tuberculosis or without tuberculosis infection. The CDR3 runs from the conserved cysteine through the conserved F or W. The D gene is left open where the match is weak. Only some rows state a clone size, as once, few, many or a class for expanded clones.

V: TRBV6-9
size: NA
J: TRBJ2-7
D: NA
DNA: TGTGCCAGCAGTTACGCGGGACTCCCCTACGAGCAGTACTTC
CDR3: CASSYAGLPYEQYF

V: TRBV27
size: NA
J: TRBJ2-3
D: TRBD2
DNA: TGTGCCAGCAGTTTAGCTAGCGGGGGCACAGATACGCAGTATTTT
CDR3: CASSLASGGTDTQYF

V: TRBV6-5
size: NA
J: TRBJ1-6
D: TRBD1
DNA: TGTGCCAGCAGCTTGGGACAGGACCTATCACCCCTCCACTTT
CDR3: CASSLGQDLSPLHF

V: TRBV6-5
size: NA
J: TRBJ2-3
D: NA
DNA: TGTGCCAGCAACCCCTTTCAGGGGGATACGCAGTATTTT
CDR3: CASNPFQGDTQYF

V: TRBV6-5
size: NA
J: TRBJ2-3
D: NA
DNA: TGTGCCAGCAGTTACGTGCGGGGATCGGATACGCAGTATTTT
CDR3: CASSYVRGSDTQYF

V: TRBV19
size: NA
J: TRBJ2-5
D: TRBD1
DNA: TGTGCCAGTAGAACGACAGGGGCGCAGACCCAGTACTTC
CDR3: CASRTTGAQTQYF

V: TRBV4-1
size: NA
J: TRBJ1-2
D: NA
DNA: TGCGCCAGCAGCCAGCAGGGAAATTTGTGGGATGGCTACACCTTC
CDR3: CASSQQGNLWDGYTF

V: TRBV25-1
size: NA
J: TRBJ1-4
D: TRBD1
DNA: TGTGCCAGCAGTGAAGGTTCAGGGGGCAATGAAAAACTGTTTTTT
CDR3: CASSEGSGGNEKLFF

V: TRBV15
size: NA
J: TRBJ2-1
D: TRBD2
DNA: TGTGCCACCAACCCCAGCGGGGGGGCCTCGCAGCAGTTCTTC
CDR3: CATNPSGGASQQFF

V: TRBV9
size: NA
J: TRBJ2-1
D: TRBD2
DNA: TGTGCCAGCAGCCCCGATCTAGCGGGATTTTACAATGAGCAGTTCTTC
CDR3: CASSPDLAGFYNEQFF

V: TRBV7-2
size: NA
J: TRBJ2-1
D: NA
DNA: TGTGCCAGCAGCCGCGCTTGGGGAGGCAGCAATGAGCAGTTCTTC
CDR3: CASSRAWGGSNEQFF

V: TRBV28
size: NA
J: TRBJ2-5
D: NA
DNA: TGTGCCAGCTCACGGTCGAAAGAGACCCAGTACTTC
CDR3: CASSRSKETQYF

V: TRBV1
size: NA
J: TRBJ2-1
D: NA
DNA: TGCACCAGCAGCCAAGACTCAGCGGGGGTAAGTTTCAATGAGCAGTTCTTC
CDR3: CTSSQDSAGVSFNEQFF

V: TRBV6-5
size: NA
J: TRBJ1-5
D: NA
DNA: TGTGCCAGCAGTGGGGGGAGCAATCAGCCCCAGCATTTT
CDR3: CASSGGSNQPQHF

V: TRBV18
size: NA
J: TRBJ1-6
D: TRBD1
DNA: TGTGCCAGCTCTCGGACAGGGGGGAATTCACCCCTCCACTTT
CDR3: CASSRTGGNSPLHF

V: TRBV6-5
size: NA
J: TRBJ2-3
D: NA
DNA: TGTGCCAGCAGTCTTCGACAGGGCACAGATACGCAGTATTTT
CDR3: CASSLRQGTDTQYF

V: TRBV5-1
size: NA
J: TRBJ2-5
D: NA
DNA: TGCGCCAGCAGCCCCCTGGCCTCTGAGACCCAGTACTTC
CDR3: CASSPLASETQYF

V: TRBV6-6
size: NA
J: TRBJ2-2
D: TRBD2
DNA: TGTGCCAGCACCGGACTAGCGGGGCTCACCGGGGAGCTGTTTTTT
CDR3: CASTGLAGLTGELFF

V: TRBV5-8
size: medium-sized
J: TRBJ1-5
D: TRBD1
DNA: TGTGCCAGCAGTCTGCGTGGGACAGGGAATCAGCCCCAGCATTTT
CDR3: CASSLRGTGNQPQHF

V: TRBV27
size: NA
J: TRBJ1-2
D: TRBD1
DNA: TGTGCCAGCAATACCTCCCAACTACAGGGGGCCCTCTATGGCTACACCTTC
CDR3: CASNTSQLQGALYGYTF

V: TRBV6-5
size: NA
J: TRBJ1-2
D: TRBD1
DNA: TGTGCCAGCAGTTACGGACAGGGGGCTGAATATGGCTACACCTTC
CDR3: CASSYGQGAEYGYTF

V: TRBV6-5
size: NA
J: TRBJ2-7
D: TRBD1
DNA: TGTGCCAGCAGACCCGGGACAGGGGGCAACGAGCAGTACTTC
CDR3: CASRPGTGGNEQYF

V: TRBV28
size: once
J: TRBJ1-2
D: NA
DNA: TGTGCCAGCAGAACGACTGTCTATGGCTACACCTTC
CDR3: CASRTTVYGYTF

V: TRBV2
size: NA
J: TRBJ1-6
D: NA
DNA: TGTGCCAGCCTGACTGAAAATAATTCACCCCTCCACTTT
CDR3: CASLTENNSPLHF

V: TRBV6-4
size: NA
J: TRBJ1-2
D: TRBD1
DNA: TGTGCCAGCAGTGAAAAGGCGACAGGGGGCAGGGATGGCTACACCTTC
CDR3: CASSEKATGGRDGYTF

V: TRBV7-8
size: NA
J: TRBJ2-5
D: TRBD1
DNA: TGTGCCAGCAGCTTAGCTGGGACAGGGGGCTGGGAGACCCAGTACTTC
CDR3: CASSLAGTGGWETQYF

V: TRBV21-1
size: once
J: TRBJ2-1
D: NA
DNA: TGTGCCAGCAGCAAAGGTCGTCCTAACTACAATGAGCAGTTCTTC
CDR3: CASSKGRPNYNEQFF

V: TRBV7-3
size: few
J: TRBJ1-1
D: NA
DNA: TGTGCCAGCAGCTTAGCAAACCTACAGGGCACTGAAGCTTTCTTT
CDR3: CASSLANLQGTEAFF

V: TRBV19
size: NA
J: TRBJ2-5
D: NA
DNA: TGTGCCAGTAGTTGGGGCAGGGGAGAGACCCAGTACTTC
CDR3: CASSWGRGETQYF

V: TRBV2
size: NA
J: TRBJ2-7
D: TRBD1
DNA: TGTGCCAGCAGTCAAAGGGGGACAGGTACTGCCTACGAGCAGTACTTC
CDR3: CASSQRGTGTAYEQYF

V: TRBV27
size: NA
J: TRBJ2-3
D: NA
DNA: TGTGCCAGCAGTTTTCAGGGGCGCACAGATACGCAGTATTTT
CDR3: CASSFQGRTDTQYF

V: TRBV7-2
size: NA
J: TRBJ2-2
D: NA
DNA: TGTGCCAGCAGCTTTGCACTATCAAACACCGGGGAGCTGTTTTTT
CDR3: CASSFALSNTGELFF

V: TRBV28
size: NA
J: TRBJ1-1
D: TRBD1
DNA: TGTGCCAGCAGTTTTTGGGGACAGAGGTTAGAGAACACTGAAGCTTTCTTT
CDR3: CASSFWGQRLENTEAFF

V: TRBV9
size: NA
J: TRBJ2-1
D: TRBD2
DNA: TGTGCCAGCAGCGTAGCGGGGGGACTAGCCTACAATGAGCAGTTCTTC
CDR3: CASSVAGGLAYNEQFF

V: TRBV6-5
size: NA
J: TRBJ1-5
D: NA
DNA: TGTGCCAGCAGCGAACTTAGCAATCAGCCCCAGCATTTT
CDR3: CASSELSNQPQHF

V: TRBV27
size: NA
J: TRBJ1-1
D: NA
DNA: TGTGCCAGCAGTTTAAATCCGGGGAACACTGAAGCTTTCTTT
CDR3: CASSLNPGNTEAFF

V: TRBV11-2
size: NA
J: TRBJ1-5
D: NA
DNA: TGTGCCAGCAGCTTAGTGCCAGGGGTAGGCCAGCCCCAGCATTTT
CDR3: CASSLVPGVGQPQHF

V: TRBV27
size: NA
J: TRBJ2-1
D: NA
DNA: TGTGCCAGCAGACCTCTGCCGGGGAATGAGCAGTTCTTC
CDR3: CASRPLPGNEQFF

V: TRBV4-1
size: NA
J: TRBJ1-2
D: NA
DNA: TGCGCCAGCAGCCATGACCAGGGGCCTACGGTGTCCTACACCTTC
CDR3: CASSHDQGPTVSYTF

V: TRBV7-6
size: medium-sized
J: TRBJ2-7
D: NA
DNA: TGTGCCAGCAGATCTCTCTACGAGCAGTACTTC
CDR3: CASRSLYEQYF

V: TRBV27
size: NA
J: TRBJ2-1
D: TRBD1
DNA: TGTGCCAGCAGTCCGAGGACAGGGGGTCGTGATGAGCAGTTCTTC
CDR3: CASSPRTGGRDEQFF

V: TRBV28
size: few
J: TRBJ1-6
D: NA
DNA: TGTGCCAGCGCCGTCGGGTGGCGCGGGACCCCCCTCCACTTT
CDR3: CASAVGWRGTPLHF

V: TRBV11-2
size: once
J: TRBJ2-5
D: NA
DNA: TGTGCCAGCAGCTTTACGGGGGAAGAGACCCAGTACTTC
CDR3: CASSFTGEETQYF